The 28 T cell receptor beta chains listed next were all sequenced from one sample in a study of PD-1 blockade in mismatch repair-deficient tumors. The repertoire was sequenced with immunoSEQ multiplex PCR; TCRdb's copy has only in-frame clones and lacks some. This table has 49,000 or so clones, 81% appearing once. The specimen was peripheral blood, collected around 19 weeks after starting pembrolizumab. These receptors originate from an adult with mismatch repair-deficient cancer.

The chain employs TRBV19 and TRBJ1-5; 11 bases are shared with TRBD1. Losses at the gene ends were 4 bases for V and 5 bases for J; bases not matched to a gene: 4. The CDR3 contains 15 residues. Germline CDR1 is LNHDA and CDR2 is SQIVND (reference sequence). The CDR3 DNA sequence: TGTGCCAGTAGTAGGGGACAGGGGGATTATCAGCCCCAGCATTTT. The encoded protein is CASSRGQGDYQPQHF.

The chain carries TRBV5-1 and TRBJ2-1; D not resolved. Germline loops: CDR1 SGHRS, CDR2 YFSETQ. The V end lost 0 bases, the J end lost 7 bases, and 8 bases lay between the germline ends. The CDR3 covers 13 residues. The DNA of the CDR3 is TGCGCCAGCAGCTTGGCCTTCCTTAATGAGCAGTTCTTC. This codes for CASSLAFLNEQFF. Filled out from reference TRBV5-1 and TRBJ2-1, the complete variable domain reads KAGVTQTPRYLIKTRGQQVTLSCSPISGHRSVSWYQQTPGQGLQFLFEYFSETQRNKGNFPGRFSGRQFSNSRSEMNVSTLELGDSALYLCASSLAFLNEQFFGPGTRLTVL.

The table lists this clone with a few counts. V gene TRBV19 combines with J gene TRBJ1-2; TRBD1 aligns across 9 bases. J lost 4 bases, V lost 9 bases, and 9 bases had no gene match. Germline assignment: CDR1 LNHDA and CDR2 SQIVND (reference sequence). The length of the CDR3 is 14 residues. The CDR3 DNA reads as TGTGCCAGCACACCGACGACAGGGGGCTATGGCTACACCTTC. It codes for CASTPTTGGYGYTF.

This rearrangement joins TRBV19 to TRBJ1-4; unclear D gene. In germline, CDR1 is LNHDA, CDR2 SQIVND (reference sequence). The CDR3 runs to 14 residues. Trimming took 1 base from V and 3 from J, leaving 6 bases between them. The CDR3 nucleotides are TGTGCCAGTAGTATAGGCCGGCCTAATGAAAAACTGTTTTTT. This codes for CASSIGRPNEKLFF.

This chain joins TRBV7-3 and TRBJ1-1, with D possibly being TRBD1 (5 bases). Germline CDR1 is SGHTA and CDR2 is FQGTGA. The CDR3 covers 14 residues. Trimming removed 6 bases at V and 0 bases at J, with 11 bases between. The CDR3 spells CASRSGPLNTEAFF. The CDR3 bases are TGTGCCAGCAGATCGGGACCGTTGAACACTGAAGCTTTCTTT.

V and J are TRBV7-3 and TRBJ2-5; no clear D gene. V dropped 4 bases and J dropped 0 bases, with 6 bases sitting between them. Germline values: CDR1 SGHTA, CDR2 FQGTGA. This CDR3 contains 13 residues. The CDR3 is CASSSANQETQYF. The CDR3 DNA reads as TGTGCCAGCAGCTCGGCGAACCAAGAGACCCAGTACTTC.

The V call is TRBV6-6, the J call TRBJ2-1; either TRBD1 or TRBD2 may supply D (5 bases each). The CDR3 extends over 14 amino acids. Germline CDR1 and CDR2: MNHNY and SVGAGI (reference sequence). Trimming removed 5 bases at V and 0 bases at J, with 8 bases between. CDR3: CASSEGISYNEQFF. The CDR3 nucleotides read TGTGCCAGCAGTGAGGGGATCTCCTACAATGAGCAGTTCTTC.

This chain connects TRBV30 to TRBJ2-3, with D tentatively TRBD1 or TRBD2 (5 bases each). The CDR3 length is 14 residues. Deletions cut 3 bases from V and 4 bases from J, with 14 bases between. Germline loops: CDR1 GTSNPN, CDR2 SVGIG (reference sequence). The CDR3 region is CAWSPGARADTQYF. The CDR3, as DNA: TGTGCCTGGAGCCCCGGGGCTAGGGCAGATACGCAGTATTTT.

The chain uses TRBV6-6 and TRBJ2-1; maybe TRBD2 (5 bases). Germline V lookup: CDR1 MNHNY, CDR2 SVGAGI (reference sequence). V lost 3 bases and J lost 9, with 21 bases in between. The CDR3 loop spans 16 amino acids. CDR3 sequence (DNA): TGTGCCAGCAGTTATGGTGGACTTACGGGCGTTGTTGAGCAGTTCTTC. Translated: CASSYGGLTGVVEQFF.

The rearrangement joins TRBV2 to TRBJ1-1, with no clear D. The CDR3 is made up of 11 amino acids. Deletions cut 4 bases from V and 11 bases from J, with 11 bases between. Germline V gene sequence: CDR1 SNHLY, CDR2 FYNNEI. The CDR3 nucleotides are TGTGCCAGCAGTGGAGTATCCGCGGCTTTCTTT. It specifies CASSGVSAAFF.

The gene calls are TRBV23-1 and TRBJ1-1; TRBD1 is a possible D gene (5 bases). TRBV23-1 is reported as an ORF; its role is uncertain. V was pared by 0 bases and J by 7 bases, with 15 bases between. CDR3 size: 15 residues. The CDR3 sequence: CASSQSYLWGREAFF. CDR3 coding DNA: TGCGCCAGCAGTCAATCTTACCTCTGGGGCCGTGAAGCTTTCTTT.

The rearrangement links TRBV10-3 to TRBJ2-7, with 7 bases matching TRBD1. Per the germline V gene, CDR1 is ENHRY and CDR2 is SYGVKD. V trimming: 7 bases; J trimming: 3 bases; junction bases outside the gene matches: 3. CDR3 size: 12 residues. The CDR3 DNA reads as TGTGCCATCATGGGGACAGACTACGAGCAGTACTTC. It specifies CAIMGTDYEQYF.

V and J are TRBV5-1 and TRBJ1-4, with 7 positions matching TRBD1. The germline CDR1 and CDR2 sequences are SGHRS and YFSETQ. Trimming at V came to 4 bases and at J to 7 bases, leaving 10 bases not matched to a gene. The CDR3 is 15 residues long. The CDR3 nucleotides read TGCGCCAGCAGCGTAAGACAGGGTTTAGGTGAAAAACTGTTTTTT. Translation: CASSVRQGLGEKLFF.

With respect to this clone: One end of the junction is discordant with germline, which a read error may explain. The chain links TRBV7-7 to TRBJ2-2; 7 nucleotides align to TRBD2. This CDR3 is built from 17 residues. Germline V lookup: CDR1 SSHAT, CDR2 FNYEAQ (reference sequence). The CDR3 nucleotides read TGTGCTAGCAGCTCCTCTTTGGGAGGGGCGACCACCGGGGAGCTGTTTTTT. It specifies CASSSSLGGATTGELFF.

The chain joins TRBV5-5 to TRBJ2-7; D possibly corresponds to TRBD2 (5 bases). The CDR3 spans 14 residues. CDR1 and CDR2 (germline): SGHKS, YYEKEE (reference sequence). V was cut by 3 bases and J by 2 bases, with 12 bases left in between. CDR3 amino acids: CASSSKLGTYEQYF. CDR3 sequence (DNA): TGTGCCAGCAGCTCGAAACTAGGAACCTACGAGCAGTACTTC.

The CDR3 loop is CASSYDPGSSGNTIYF. DNA of the CDR3: TGCGCCAGCAGCTACGACCCGGGCAGCTCTGGAAACACCATATATTTT. This chain joins TRBV5-1 and TRBJ1-3, with D uncertain. The CDR3 has 16 amino acids. Trimming stripped 3 bases from V and 0 bases from J, with 13 bases between. Per the germline V gene, CDR1 is SGHRS and CDR2 is YFSETQ.

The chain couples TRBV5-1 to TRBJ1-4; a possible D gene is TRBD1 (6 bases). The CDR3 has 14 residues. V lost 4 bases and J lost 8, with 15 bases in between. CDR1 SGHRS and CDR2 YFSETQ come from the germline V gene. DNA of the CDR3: TGCGCCAGCAGCCCGCCCGGGACATCCGAAAAACTGTTTTTT. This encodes CASSPPGTSEKLFF.

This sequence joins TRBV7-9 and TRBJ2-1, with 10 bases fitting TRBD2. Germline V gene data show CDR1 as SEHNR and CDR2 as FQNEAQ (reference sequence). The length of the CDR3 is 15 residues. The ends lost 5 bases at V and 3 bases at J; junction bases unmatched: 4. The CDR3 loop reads CASSPGLADYNEQFF. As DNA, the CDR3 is TGTGCCAGCAGCCCCGGACTAGCGGACTACAATGAGCAGTTCTTC.

The CDR3 reads CASSLVGPRWQDTQYF. In DNA, the CDR3 is TGTGCCAGCAGCTTGGTAGGTCCCCGGTGGCAAGATACGCAGTATTTT. The chain has TRBV5-6 and TRBJ2-3; D is unclear. V gave up 0 bases and J gave up 5 bases, with 16 bases separating them. The CDR3 has 16 amino acids. Germline V gives CDR1 SGHDT, CDR2 YYEEEE.

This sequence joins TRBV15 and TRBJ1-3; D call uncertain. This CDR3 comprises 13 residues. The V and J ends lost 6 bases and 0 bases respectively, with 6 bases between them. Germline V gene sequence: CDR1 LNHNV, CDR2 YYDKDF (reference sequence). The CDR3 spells CATSIYSGNTIYF. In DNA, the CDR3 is TGTGCCACCAGTATCTACTCTGGAAACACCATATATTTT. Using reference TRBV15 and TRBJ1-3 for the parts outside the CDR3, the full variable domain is DAMVIQNPRYQVTQFGKPVTLSCSQTLNHNVMYWYQQKSSQAPKLLFHYYDKDFNNEADTPDNFQSRRPNTSFCFLDIRSPGLGDTAMYLCATSIYSGNTIYFGEGSWLTVV.

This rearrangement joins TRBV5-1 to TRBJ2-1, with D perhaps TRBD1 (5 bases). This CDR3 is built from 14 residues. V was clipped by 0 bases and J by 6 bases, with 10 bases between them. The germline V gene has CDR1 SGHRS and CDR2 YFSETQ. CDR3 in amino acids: CASSLARAPNEQFF. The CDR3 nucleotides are TGCGCCAGCAGCTTGGCCAGGGCTCCCAATGAGCAGTTCTTC. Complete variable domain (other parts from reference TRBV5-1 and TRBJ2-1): KAGVTQTPRYLIKTRGQQVTLSCSPISGHRSVSWYQQTPGQGLQFLFEYFSETQRNKGNFPGRFSGRQFSNSRSEMNVSTLELGDSALYLCASSLARAPNEQFFGPGTRLTVL.

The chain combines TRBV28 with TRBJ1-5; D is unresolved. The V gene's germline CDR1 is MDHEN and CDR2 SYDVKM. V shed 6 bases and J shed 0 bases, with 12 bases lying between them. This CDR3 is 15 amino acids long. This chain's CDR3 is CASRSARNSNQPQHF. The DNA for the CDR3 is TGTGCCAGCAGAAGCGCCAGGAATAGCAATCAGCCCCAGCATTTT.

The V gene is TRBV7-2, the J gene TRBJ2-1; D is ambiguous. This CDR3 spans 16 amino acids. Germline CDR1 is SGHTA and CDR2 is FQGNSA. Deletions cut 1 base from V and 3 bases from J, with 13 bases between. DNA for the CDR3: TGTGCCAGCAGCTTAGTTTGGTTCCCGAACTACAATGAGCAGTTCTTC. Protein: CASSLVWFPNYNEQFF.

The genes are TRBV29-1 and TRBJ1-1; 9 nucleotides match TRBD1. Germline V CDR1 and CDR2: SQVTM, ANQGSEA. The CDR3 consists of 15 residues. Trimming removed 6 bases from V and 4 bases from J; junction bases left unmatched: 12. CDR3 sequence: CSVTGGERGGTEAFF. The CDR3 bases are TGCAGCGTCACAGGGGGCGAGAGAGGAGGCACTGAAGCTTTCTTT.

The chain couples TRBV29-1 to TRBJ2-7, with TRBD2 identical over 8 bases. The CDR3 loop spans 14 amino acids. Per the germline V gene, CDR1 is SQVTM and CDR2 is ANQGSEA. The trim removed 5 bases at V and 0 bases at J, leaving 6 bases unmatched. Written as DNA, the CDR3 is TGCAGCGTTTCGACCAGCGGGAGCTCCTACGAGCAGTACTTC. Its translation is CSVSTSGSSYEQYF.

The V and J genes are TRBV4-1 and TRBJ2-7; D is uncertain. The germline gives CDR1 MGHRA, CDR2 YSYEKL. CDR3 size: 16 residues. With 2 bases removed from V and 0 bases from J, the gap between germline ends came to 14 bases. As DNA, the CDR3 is TGCGCCAGCAGCCAAATGCTAAGAAGGAGCTCCTACGAGCAGTACTTC. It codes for CASSQMLRRSSYEQYF.

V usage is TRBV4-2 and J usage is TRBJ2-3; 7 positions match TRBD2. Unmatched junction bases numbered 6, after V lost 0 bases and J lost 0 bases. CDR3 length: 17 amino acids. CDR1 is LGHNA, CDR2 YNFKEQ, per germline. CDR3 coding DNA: TGTGCCAGCAGCCAAGATCGGAGACTAGCTAGCACAGATACGCAGTATTTT. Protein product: CASSQDRRLASTDTQYF.

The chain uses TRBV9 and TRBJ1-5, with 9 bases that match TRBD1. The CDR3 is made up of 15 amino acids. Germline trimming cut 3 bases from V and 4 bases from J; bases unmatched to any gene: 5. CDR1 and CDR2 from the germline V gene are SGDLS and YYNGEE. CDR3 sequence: CASSAQGTGNQPQHF. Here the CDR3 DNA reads TGTGCCAGCAGCGCTCAAGGGACAGGGAATCAGCCCCAGCATTTT.